This TCR beta chain was sequenced for a study of shared clonotypes between healthy human individuals. Overall study findings and caveats: Non-shared clonotypes displayed generation probabilities falling below those of clonotypes present in all four donors. Memory subsets had estimated richness that was generally smaller than that of naive subsets.

To note about this clone: No antigen is known for it.

Between the trimmed V and J ends, which lost 0 bases and 3 bases, there was a span of 15 bases. CDR1 and CDR2 (germline): MNHEY, SVGAGI. CDR3 length: 16 amino acids. Profiled with immunoSEQ multiplex PCR; TCRdb holds only in-frame clones, not every one. Of about 2.5 million clones listed, around 93% are singletons. The TCR originated in a man in his late teens or twenties in good health. Some clones in this sample may be carry-over from other donors' samples. Sequenced input: naive CD4+ T cells from PBMCs. Regarding subset: CD45RA+ positively selected. This chain uses TRBV6-5 with TRBJ2-7; no reliable D call. The CDR3 sequence: CASSYSRTTLNYEQYF. In DNA form, the CDR3 reads TGTGCCAGCAGTTACTCTAGAACAACCTTGAACTACGAGCAGTACTTC.